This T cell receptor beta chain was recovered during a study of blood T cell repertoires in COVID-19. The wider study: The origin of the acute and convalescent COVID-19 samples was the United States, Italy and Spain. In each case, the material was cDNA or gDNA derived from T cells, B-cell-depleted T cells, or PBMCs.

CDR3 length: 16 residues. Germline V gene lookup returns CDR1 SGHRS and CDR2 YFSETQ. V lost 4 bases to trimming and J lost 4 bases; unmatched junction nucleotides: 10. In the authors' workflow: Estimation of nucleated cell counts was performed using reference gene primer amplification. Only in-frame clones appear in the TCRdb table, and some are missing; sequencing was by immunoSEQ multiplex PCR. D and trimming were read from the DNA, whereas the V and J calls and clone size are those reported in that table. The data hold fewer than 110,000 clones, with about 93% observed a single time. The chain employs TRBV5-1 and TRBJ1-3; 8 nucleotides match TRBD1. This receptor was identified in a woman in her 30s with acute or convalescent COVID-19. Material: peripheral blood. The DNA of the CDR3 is TGCGCCAGCAGCGATTTACAGGGGGTCTCGGGAAACACCATATATTTT. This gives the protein CASSDLQGVSGNTIYF.